This T cell receptor (beta chain) is from a study of cytomegalovirus exposure and HLA in healthy donors (dated by TCRdb to the late 2010s). A note on the overall study: According to an earlier analysis of 450 to 650 of the donors, about 180 million T cells yielded some 120 million unique TCR beta sequences and 276 Gb of sequence data. An early release that covered 500 to 800 HLA-typed donors contained approximately 300 gigabases of sequencing data and about 93 million unique TCR sequences. The later analysis used no new phenotypic data to find candidate immune exposures, relying instead on TCR beta sequences and their occurrence across donors. A few DR-DQ haplotypes were treated as single units for association and clustering because of strong linkage in the cohort. Across about 380 genotyped donors of the cohort, an average of 235,054 unique TCR beta nucleotide sequences per donor were sequenced, and around 20% of those sequences were non-productive. HLA typing included class I and class II loci at four-digit resolution. Using immunosequencing, the study profiled T cell repertoires from 666 subjects and related those repertoires to cytomegalovirus serostatus. The number of donors typed differed by locus, with 629-630 for A, B, C, DRB1 and DQB1, roughly 520 for DQA1, 600 to 610 for DPA1, and around 450 for DPB1. The study aimed to test whether cataloging public T cell receptors could reveal signatures of past pathogen exposure. All discovery cohort repertoires had been generated using a single sequencing platform. Of the roughly 400 genotyped donors, over 80% were placed in the genetic ancestry cluster associated with self-reported Caucasian donors. To decide whether each TCR beta V gene segment behaved as functional or pseudogenic, an earlier analysis of some 600 of the donors relied on high-throughput TCR beta sequencing. Donor age, sex, ethnicity and CMV serostatus were collected together with the repertoire data. A later genetic analysis used genome-wide SNP genotypes for about 60% of the roughly 700 donors, treating that subset as a discovery cohort. High-throughput TCR immunosequencing, statistical association of individual TCRs with disease status, and machine learning were combined to predict cytomegalovirus infection status. A separate validation cohort of more than 100 different subjects was used in addition to the 666-subject first cohort. In a later analysis, previously published TCR beta repertoires from 550 to 750 donors were re-analyzed and high-resolution HLA genotyping was added so that TCR occurrence patterns could be studied.

General study outcomes and caveats: HLA typing was unavailable for some donors at each locus, so association tests used only the typed subset. The authors suggested that the approach could potentially be extended to other disease states and immunological phenotypes. Cytomegalovirus status was reported to be diagnosed by the classifier with high specificity and sensitivity in both the original and validation cohorts. Linkage disequilibrium might explain the correlated functional status among segregating V segments, but an unknown experimental factor could not be excluded. Compared with the approximately 720-donor mean, donors in an Asian-associated ancestry cluster had fewer N-insertions in productive TCRs, according to a later genetic analysis. A later analysis found that most CMV-associated TCR beta chains appeared HLA-restricted, with HLA associations seemingly driven largely by CMV exposure. A few of the identified cytomegalovirus-associated TCR beta chains were confirmed in vitro to be specific for cytomegalovirus antigens. In this cohort, only TCR beta chains were sequenced, and detectable features were limited by the absence of alpha or paired-chain data. Compared with equally common non-associated chains, HLA-associated TCR beta chains in a later analysis were more clonally expanded and had lower generation probabilities. In the study, some 160 TCR beta chains were listed as associated with cytomegalovirus. Sequencing depth was assumed to be roughly uniform across donors in the presence/absence analyses, though that assumption may not hold. Most TCR sequences were seen in very few donors, while some public TCRs were found in many individuals. A cluster of highly shared sequence variants was judged likely to be a technical artifact of the sequencing pipeline. A later analysis reported that several top co-occurrence clusters appeared linked to parvovirus B19, influenza, CMV and Epstein-Barr virus. At a false discovery rate of 0.05, a later analysis linked 15,000 to 20,000 TCR beta sequences to specific HLA alleles. A further reported finding was that TCR beta sequences accurately predicted the HLA-A and HLA-B alleles for most subjects in the first cohort. The earlier analysis of fewer than 750 of the donors excluded some 15 rarely observed V segments, including chromosome 9 orphons, because counts were too low. Strong co-occurrence of HLA alleles, especially DR and DQ, made assigning TCR associations to individual alleles difficult. V-gene and J-gene trimming of TCR beta chains was associated with a missense DCLRE1C variant in a later genetic analysis, and the association was replicated in an independent cohort. According to a later analysis, TCR association rates differed among HLA loci, with DRB1 alleles showing the most associated TCRs and HLA-C alleles showing the fewest. Broadly in line with IMGT annotations, most TCR beta V segments showed up in productive rearrangements about 87% or about 30% of the time in an earlier analysis of several hundred of the donors. The only immune exposure information available for the cohort was CMV serostatus. Some IMGT-functional V segments, including TRBV6-2 and TRBV6-3, could not be told apart with the 87-base-pair reads, so those segments were excluded.

Relative to germline, V is missing 6 bases and J is missing 2 bases, with 15 bases of the junction outside any gene match. CDR1 and CDR2, looked up from the germline V gene, are SQVTM and ANQGSEA. The CDR3 sequence holds 16 residues, the cysteine and phenylalanine included. CDR3 DNA only is kept here, 48 bases in frame from base 1. The cohort consisted of some 730 healthy bone marrow donors. Cohort members were all nominally healthy when sampled, although unrecorded immune exposures were likely present. The donor tested CMV seronegative, placing the donor among the 350 or so seronegative members of the cohort. Each donor provided a peripheral blood sample, and peripheral blood mononuclear cells were used for TCR beta sequencing. The Qiagen DNeasy Blood Extraction Kit was used to extract genomic DNA from the blood cell samples. Library preparation was by the immunoSEQ multiplex PCR assay. A mixture of 60 forward primers for TCR Vbeta segments and 13 reverse primers for TCR Jbeta segments was used in the multiplex PCR. A multiplex PCR assay on genomic DNA amplified the CDR3 region of rearranged TCR beta genes. On the Illumina HiSeq System, the amplified TCR beta libraries were sequenced as 87-base-pair reads. The source study handled its data this way. In a later analysis, tens of millions of unique TCR beta chains were counted across the approximately 640 repertoires, and roughly 10 million of these chains were shared by at least two donors. A nearest-neighbor algorithm error-corrected the raw reads and collapsed the reads into unique sequences, merging closely related sequences to remove PCR and sequencing errors. To assign V, D and J gene segments, CDR3 sequences were aligned to IMGT reference sequences. For a sequence to be retained, a match of at least six nucleotides was required to both a V gene segment and a J gene segment. A rearrangement counted as productive if the CDR3 had no stop codons and remained in frame with V and J, and every other rearrangement counted as non-productive. Following IMGT convention, CDR3 was defined as the stretch from the second conserved V-encoded cysteine up to the conserved J-encoded phenylalanine. In an earlier analysis of 550 to 650 of the donors, sequences lacking an unambiguous match to a single V gene segment were excluded. An earlier analysis of some 500 of the donors classified V segments as functional when productive rearrangements were above 56.7% and as segregating when the standard deviation between donors was above 5%. A statistical classification framework was built to diagnose cytomegalovirus status from the catalog of TCR beta chain sequences. A later analysis assigned V and J genes by comparing TCR nucleotide sequences with IMGT/GENE-DB human TR gene sequences. Using the TCRdist pipeline, a later analysis assigned CDR3 sequences along with most-parsimonious VDJ recombination scenarios. In a later analysis, each TCR beta chain was defined by its CDR3 amino acid sequence together with its V-gene family, and reads lacking a unique V-gene family were excluded. A later analysis removed 450 to 600 highly shared, low-generation-probability nucleotide sequences to deal with suspected cross-contamination and a sequencing artifact. For each public chain, a later analysis derived a clonal expansion index from normalized ranks of inferred template counts within each repertoire. In a later analysis, generation probabilities were computed using a VDJ recombination model fitted to out-of-frame rearrangements, and the results were checked against IGoR. In a later analysis, hypergeometric tests were used to score TCR-TCR, TCR-HLA and TCR-CMV co-occurrence, with a repertoire-size bias correction applied to TCR pairs. In a later analysis, false discovery rates were estimated by permuting HLA or CMV assignments 20 times. In a later analysis, co-occurring TCRs were grouped using DBSCAN, and TCRdist sequence similarity was added for clustering within HLA-allele-positive subsets. For co-occurrence clustering, repertoires with fewer than 30,000 or more than 120,000 public chains were excluded, along with a handful of repertoires with anomalous nucleotide sharing. TCRdb took this table from immuneACCESS and kept in-frame rearrangements with V and J called. Such tables lack part of the clones; where checked against another copy, unresolved V genes explain under half of the gap, and the rest is unexplained. The V and J calls and clone size come from that table; D and trimming were worked out from the DNA. The sample yields some 60,000 clones; over 75% were counted once. The ten largest clonotypes hold 5.5% to 7% of the sample.

On this clone: Its antigen is unknown. No base-level quality is on record; no much larger clone is a single base apart.

The sequenced sample was PBMCs. The chain links TRBV29-1 with TRBJ1-1; the junction holds 7 bases that match TRBD1. The clonotype comes from a male donor in good health and CMV-seronegative. The CDR3 region reads CSVKDRSRLVNTEAFF. The bases read TGCAGCGTCAAGGACAGGTCCCGCCTGGTAAACACTGAAGCTTTCTTT.